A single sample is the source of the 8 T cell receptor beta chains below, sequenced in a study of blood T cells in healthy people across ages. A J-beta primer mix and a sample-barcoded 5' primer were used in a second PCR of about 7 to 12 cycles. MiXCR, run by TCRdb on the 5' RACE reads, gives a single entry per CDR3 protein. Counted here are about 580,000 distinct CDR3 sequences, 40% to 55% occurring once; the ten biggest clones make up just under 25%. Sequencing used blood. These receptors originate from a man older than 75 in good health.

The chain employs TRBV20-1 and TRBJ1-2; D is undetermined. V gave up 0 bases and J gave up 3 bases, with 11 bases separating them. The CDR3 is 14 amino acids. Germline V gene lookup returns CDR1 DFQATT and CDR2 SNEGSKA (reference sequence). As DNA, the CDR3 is TGCAGTGCTAGAGAAACCTCCCGGGACTATGGCTACACCTTC. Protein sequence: CSARETSRDYGYTF.

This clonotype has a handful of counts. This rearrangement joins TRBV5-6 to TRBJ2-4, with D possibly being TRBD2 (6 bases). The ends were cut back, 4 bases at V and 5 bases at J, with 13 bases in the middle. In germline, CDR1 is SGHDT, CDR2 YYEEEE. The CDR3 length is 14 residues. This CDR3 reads CASSPGLSENIQYF. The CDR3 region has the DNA TGTGCCAGCAGCCCGGGACTGAGCGAAAACATTCAGTACTTC.

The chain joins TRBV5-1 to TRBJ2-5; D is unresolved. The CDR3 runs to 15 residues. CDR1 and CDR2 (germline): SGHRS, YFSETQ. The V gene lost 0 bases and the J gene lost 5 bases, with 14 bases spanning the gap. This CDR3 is CASSLGPAVGETQYF. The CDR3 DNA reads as TGCGCCAGCAGCTTGGGCCCTGCGGTGGGTGAGACCCAGTACTTC.

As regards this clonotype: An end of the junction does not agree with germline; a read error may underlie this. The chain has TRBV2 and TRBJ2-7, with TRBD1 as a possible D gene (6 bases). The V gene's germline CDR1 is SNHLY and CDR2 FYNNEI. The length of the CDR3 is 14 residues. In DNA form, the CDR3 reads TGTGCCAGCAGTGGGACAGTTAACTCCTACGAGCAGTATTTC. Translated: CASSGTVNSYEQYF.

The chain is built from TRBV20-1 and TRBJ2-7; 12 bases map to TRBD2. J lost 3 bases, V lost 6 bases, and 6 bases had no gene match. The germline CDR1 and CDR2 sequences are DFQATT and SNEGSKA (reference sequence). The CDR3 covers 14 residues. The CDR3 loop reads CSAKGLAGSYEQYF. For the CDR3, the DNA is TGCAGTGCAAAAGGACTAGCGGGAAGCTACGAGCAGTACTTC.

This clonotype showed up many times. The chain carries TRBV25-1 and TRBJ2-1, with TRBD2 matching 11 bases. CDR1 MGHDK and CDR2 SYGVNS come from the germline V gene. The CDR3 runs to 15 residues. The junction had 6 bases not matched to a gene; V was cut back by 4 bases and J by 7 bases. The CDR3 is CASSVTSGGGNEQFF. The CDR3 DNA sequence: TGTGCCAGCAGTGTAACTAGCGGGGGAGGGAATGAGCAGTTCTTC.

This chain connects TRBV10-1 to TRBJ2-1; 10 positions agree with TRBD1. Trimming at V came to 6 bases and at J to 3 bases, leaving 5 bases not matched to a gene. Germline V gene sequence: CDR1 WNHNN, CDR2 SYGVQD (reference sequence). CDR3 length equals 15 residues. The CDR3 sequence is CASSKGQGIYNEQFF. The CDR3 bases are TGCGCCAGCAGCAAGGGACAGGGGATCTACAATGAGCAGTTCTTC.

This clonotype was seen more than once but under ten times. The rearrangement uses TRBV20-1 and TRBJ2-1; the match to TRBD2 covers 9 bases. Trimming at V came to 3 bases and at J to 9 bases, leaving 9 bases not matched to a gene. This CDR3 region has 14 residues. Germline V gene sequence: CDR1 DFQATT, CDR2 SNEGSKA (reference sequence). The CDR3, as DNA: TGCAGTGCTAGCCTCATAGCGGGGGAGGGTGAGCAGTTCTTC. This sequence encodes CSASLIAGEGEQFF.